What follows are 15 T cell receptor beta chains derived from one specimen sequenced in a study of T cells in Graves' hyperthyroidism and ophthalmopathy. Amplified TCR beta CDR3 regions came from RNA transcripts. The TCR CDR3 first-round RT-PCR relied on the HTBI primer set. TCRdb re-called the multiplex PCR reads with MiXCR, one entry per CDR3 protein. The sample consists of a few hundred thousand distinct CDR3 sequences, 18% of them appearing once. Sequencing was performed on blood. All receptors derive from a man aged 35-49 years with Graves' hyperthyroidism.

This clonotype was recorded at least ten times. The chain uses TRBV28 and TRBJ1-3; possible D gene TRBD1, 6 bases. Trimming left V 5 bases short and J 2 bases short, with 22 bases between. The CDR3 length is 18 residues. Germline CDR1 reads MDHEN; CDR2 reads SYDVKM. Here the CDR3 DNA reads TGTGCCAGCAGTCCCCAGGGATGGGGGGCGAAGGCTGGAAACACCATATATTTT. Amino acids: CASSPQGWGAKAGNTIYF.

As DNA, the CDR3 is TGCAGTGCTAGAGGGGCTAGCGGGGGGGCAAACGACGGCAAAAACATTCAGTACTTC. It codes for CSARGASGGANDGKNIQYF. This rearrangement joins TRBV20-1 to TRBJ2-4; 12 bases fit TRBD2. Per the germline V gene, CDR1 is DFQATT and CDR2 is SNEGSKA (reference sequence). V lost 1 base, J lost 3 bases, and 13 bases stayed unmatched. This CDR3 has 19 residues.

This clonotype was seen many times. CDR3 protein: CASSTTGGMAEAFF. CDR3 nucleotides: TGTGCCAGCTCAACAACAGGGGGCATGGCTGAAGCTTTCTTT. The genes are TRBV18 and TRBJ1-1, with 9 bases matching TRBD1. The CDR3 spans 14 residues. The junction had 7 bases not matched to a gene; V was cut back by 5 bases and J by 6 bases. CDR1 is KGHSH, CDR2 LQKENI, per germline.

This clonotype has ten or more counts. The chain employs TRBV12-3 or TRBV12-4 and TRBJ1-1; D is perhaps TRBD1 (5 bases). V lost 2 bases and J 5 bases, leaving 12 bases between the germline ends. The CDR3 covers 14 residues. CDR3 DNA sequence: TGTGCCAGCAGTTTAATAGGGGCCGGAACTGAAGCTTTCTTT. Translation: CASSLIGAGTEAFF.

The chain is built from TRBV6-2 or TRBV6-3 and TRBJ1-3; no reliable D call. V lost 6 bases and J 0 bases, leaving 18 bases between the germline ends. From germline, CDR1 is MNHEY and CDR2 SVGEGT. This CDR3 spans 17 amino acids. The CDR3 sequence is CASSRPTRADSGNTIYF. The CDR3 nucleotides are TGTGCCAGCAGCAGACCTACTCGTGCGGACTCTGGAAACACCATATATTTT.

This clonotype was counted many times. The rearrangement joins TRBV2 to TRBJ1-5; TRBD1 might be the D (6 bases). The CDR3 has 14 residues. V was cut by 3 bases and J by 10 bases, with 16 bases left in between. Germline-derived CDR1 and CDR2 are SNHLY and FYNNEI. The CDR3 here is CASSDRTARGPQHF. The DNA of the CDR3 is TGTGCCAGCAGTGACAGGACAGCAAGGGGCCCCCAGCATTTT. The whole variable domain, filled in from reference TRBV2 and TRBJ1-5, reads EPEVTQTPSHQVTQMGQEVILRCVPISNHLYFYWYRQILGQKVEFLVSFYNNEISEKSEIFDDQFSVERPDGSNFTLKIRSTKLEDSAMYFCASSDRTARGPQHFGDGTRLSIL.

This clonotype was seen more than once but under ten times. The chain joins TRBV6-2 or TRBV6-3 to TRBJ1-5; the D gene is possibly TRBD1 (6 bases). CDR3 size: 15 residues. With 6 bases removed from V and 4 bases from J, the gap between germline ends came to 16 bases. Germline values: CDR1 MNHEY, CDR2 SVGEGT. The CDR3 DNA follows: TGTGCCAGCAGCCACGGGGGCGGGGGAAATCAGCCCCAGCATTTT. Its translation: CASSHGGGGNQPQHF.

The V gene is TRBV6-1, the J gene TRBJ1-2; 8 bases match TRBD1. Germline V lookup: CDR1 MNHNS, CDR2 SASEGT. The CDR3 is 14 residues long. Unmatched junction bases numbered 11, after V lost 6 bases and J lost 8 bases. The DNA for the CDR3 is TGTGCCAGCAGCCCTCCGGACAGGGCAGGGGGCTACACCTTC. This codes for CASSPPDRAGGYTF.

There are a few counts of this clonotype. The genes are TRBV10-3 and TRBJ2-6, with D unclear. Germline V gene data show CDR1 as ENHRY and CDR2 as SYGVKD. Trimming took off 2 bases at V and 4 bases at J, with 3 bases between the two ends. The CDR3 loop spans 13 amino acids. The CDR3 DNA reads TGTGCCATCAGTGAGCCCGGGGCCAACGTCCTGACTTTC. This encodes CAISEPGANVLTF.

This clonotype was seen many times. The chain recombines TRBV6-5 with TRBJ2-5; tentative D call: TRBD1 (5 bases). V was shortened by 2 bases and J by 7 bases, with 11 bases between the two germline ends. Germline values: CDR1 MNHEY, CDR2 SVGAGI. This CDR3 is built from 13 residues. Here the CDR3 reads CASSYQQGGTQYF. DNA of the CDR3: TGTGCCAGCAGTTACCAGCAGGGCGGGACCCAGTACTTC.

This clonotype has more than one count but fewer than ten. The rearrangement links TRBV7-2 to TRBJ2-2, with 10 bases aligning to TRBD1. The CDR3 is made up of 17 amino acids. The ends lost 5 bases at V and 4 bases at J; junction bases unmatched: 10. Per the germline V gene, CDR1 is SGHTA and CDR2 is FQGNSA. DNA of the CDR3: TGTGCCAGCAGCCATCGACCGGGACAGGGGAGCACCGGGGAGCTGTTTTTT. It is translated as CASSHRPGQGSTGELFF.

This clonotype came up a few times. In DNA, the CDR3 is TGCGCCAGCAGCCAAGTGCCTATAGGATCCGGAGATACGCAGTATTTT. Translation: CASSQVPIGSGDTQYF. V and J are TRBV4-1 and TRBJ2-3; D remains unclear. Germline assignment: CDR1 MGHRA and CDR2 YSYEKL. The CDR3 extends over 16 amino acids. V lost 1 base, J lost 5 bases, and 16 bases lay in between.

J is TRBJ1-1 and V is TRBV5-1, with D unresolved. The CDR3 has 15 residues. CDR1 and CDR2 (germline): SGHRS, YFSETQ. Between the trimmed V and J ends, which lost 0 bases and 0 bases, there was a span of 9 bases. CDR3 residues: CASSLGENLNTEAFF. Here the CDR3 DNA reads TGCGCCAGCAGCTTGGGGGAGAACTTGAACACTGAAGCTTTCTTT.

The chain employs TRBV7-2 and TRBJ1-3; unclear D gene. Germline lookup yields CDR1 SGHTA and CDR2 FQGNSA. V lost 1 base to trimming and J lost 0 bases, with 10 bases between them. The CDR3 runs to 16 residues. In DNA, the CDR3 is TGTGCCAGCAGCTTAGTTGGGTCCCCCTCTGGAAACACCATATATTTT. It encodes CASSLVGSPSGNTIYF.

This clonotype showed up just a few times. The chain employs TRBV18 and TRBJ2-1, with 9 positions matching TRBD2. Germline CDR1 and CDR2: KGHSH and LQKENI. CDR3 length: 17 amino acids. Losses at the gene ends were 0 bases for V and 6 bases for J; bases not matched to a gene: 9. CDR3 amino acids: CASSPPGGGAYSNEQFF. CDR3 sequence (DNA): TGTGCCAGCTCACCACCGGGCGGGGGGGCCTACAGCAATGAGCAGTTCTTC.